Reported below is one T cell receptor (beta chain). There is no known antigen for this receptor. No much larger clonotype is one base removed from it; base qualities were not supplied. The data are from a study of blood T cell repertoires in COVID-19 (dated by TCRdb to 2019 to 2021). Concerning the study at large: Collaborator samples came from the United States, Italy and Spain and covered acute and convalescent phases of COVID-19. The prospective study material was composed of cDNA or gDNA derived from T cells, B-cell-depleted T cells, or PBMCs. Deeply sampled blood TCRbeta repertoires from subjects exposed to, actively infected with, or recovered from COVID-19 were included in the dataset. The repertoires were made available in a free public database intended to serve as a resource for research on the immune response to SARS-CoV-2. Samples came from the ongoing ImmuneRACE study (first 160 participants) plus 1,254 subjects from 6 global collaborators. The sample metadata nearly always contained a de-identified subject ID, COVID-19 status, age in years and sex. Where available, HLA class I and class II types were obtained from metadata supplied by the sample provider rather than from assay-based typing.

In Seattle, one collaborating source enrolled patients while the infection was active and tracked those patients longitudinally over the course of disease. Whole blood was collected in K2EDTA tubes by collaborating institutions according to the institutions' own protocols. For TCRbeta analysis, collaborators shipped samples in one of three forms: frozen whole blood, isolated PBMCs, or DNA extracted from either of those sample types. TCRbeta CDR3 regions were amplified from genomic DNA using the immunoSEQ Assay, a bias-controlled multiplex PCR. Turning to the authors' computational methods: Within the assay, amplification of reference gene primers was used to estimate how many nucleated cells each sample contained. To quantify the absolute abundance of each unique TCRbeta CDR3 rearrangement, sequence reads were collapsed and filtered. For each sample, productive Simpson clonality was calculated by taking the square root of Simpson's diversity index across productive rearrangements. Sourced from immuneACCESS, this table was stored by TCRdb with only in-frame sequences that have V and J called. A share of the clones is absent; for the studies checked, an unresolved V gene accounts for under half, and the remainder has no known explanation. The V and J calls and clone size are taken from that table; D and trimming were inferred from the DNA. This sample gives about 290,000 clones in total; around nine tenths of them show up just once. The ten largest clones capture approximately 10% of the sample.

Study-wide findings and limitations: Clinical and demographic metadata were provided uncurated, with the amount varying by source and participant.

V ends up 1 base short and J 4 bases short, with an unmatched junction base count of 3. The CDR3 contains 14 residues, cysteine and phenylalanine counted. The DNA shown is the 42-base CDR3, in frame from base 1. The germline V gene (reference sequence) specifies LNHNV as CDR1 and YYDKDF as CDR2. This receptor was taken from a woman aged 25 to 39 with COVID-19, enrolled during active disease. The chain couples TRBV15 to TRBJ1-2; 7 of the junction bases match TRBD1. Specimen: peripheral blood. DNA sequence: TGTGCCACCAGCAGAGGGGGGGACAGCTATGGCTACACCTTC. It is translated as CATSRGGDSYGYTF.